The source of this T cell receptor (beta chain) is a study of blood T cell repertoires in COVID-19. Study background: PBMCs, B-cell-depleted T cells, or T cells provided the cDNA or gDNA that made up the material.

Sequenced by immunoSEQ multiplex PCR; TCRdb stores in-frame clones only, minus some. The repertoire holds more than 110,000 clones, with roughly 78% as singletons. The sequence was collected from a man in his sixties with acute or convalescent COVID-19. Specimen: peripheral blood.

CDR3 sequence reads: CASSLEGANEQFF. CDR3 DNA: TGTGCCAGCAGCTTAGAGGGAGCGAATGAGCAGTTCTTC. The chain carries TRBV7-3 and TRBJ2-1, with D possibly matching TRBD2 (5 bases). The CDR3 covers 13 residues. CDR1 and CDR2 (germline): SGHTA, FQGTGA. V gave up 2 bases and J gave up 7 bases, with 9 bases separating them.